The present TCR beta chain was sequenced within a study of blood T cell repertoires in COVID-19 (dated by TCRdb to 2018 to 2020). Study-level background: Samples covering the acute and convalescent phases of COVID-19 were provided by collaborators in the United States, Italy and Spain. The prospective study material was composed of cDNA or gDNA derived from T cells, B-cell-depleted T cells, or PBMCs. Subjects who had been exposed to COVID-19, were actively infected with it, or had recovered from it provided the deeply sampled blood TCRbeta repertoires that made up the dataset. A freely available public database, intended as a resource for researchers studying the immune response to SARS-CoV-2, is where the repertoires were released. The samples were drawn from two sources: the first 160 participants of the ongoing ImmuneRACE study, and about 1,300 subjects contributed by 6 global collaborators. The sample metadata nearly always contained a de-identified subject ID, COVID-19 status, age in years and sex. Where available, HLA class I and class II types were taken from metadata supplied by the sample provider and were not determined by assay-based typing. The research as a whole found: The amount of clinical and demographic metadata varied by source and participant and was provided uncurated.

Turning to this clone: The antigen it recognizes is unknown. No qualities accompany the bases; no much larger clone lies one base away.

Each collaborating institution followed its own protocols to collect whole blood in K2EDTA tubes. For TCRbeta analysis, collaborators shipped samples in one of three forms: frozen whole blood, isolated PBMCs, or DNA extracted from either of those sample types. The junction shows trimming of 7 bases on V and 1 base on J, plus 7 bases between the germline ends. Reading from cysteine to phenylalanine, the CDR3 counts 12 amino acids. Here the CDR3 DNA is all that survives: 36 bases in frame from base 1. CDR1 LNHDA and CDR2 SQIVND are derived from the germline V gene (reference sequence). The immunoSEQ Assay, a bias-controlled multiplex PCR, was used to amplify TCRbeta CDR3 regions from genomic DNA. The authors processed their data as follows. Nucleated cell counts per sample were estimated from amplification of reference gene primers within the assay. To quantify the absolute abundance of each unique TCRbeta CDR3 rearrangement, sequence reads were collapsed and filtered. For each sample, productive Simpson clonality was calculated by taking the square root of Simpson's diversity index across productive rearrangements. TCRdb stores this immuneACCESS table with in-frame sequences only. Part of the clones is absent; in the studies checked, under half of the shortfall reflects unresolved V genes, and no reason is known for the rest. V and J calls and clone size are copied from that table; D and trimming were computed from the DNA. This sample lists hundreds of thousands of clones; about 85% were detected once. The ten largest make up roughly 0.7% of the sample.

The chain is made from TRBV19 and TRBJ1-1; no confident D gene assignment can be made. Specimen: peripheral blood. The source is a man aged 40-55 years with acute or convalescent COVID-19. The CDR3 amino acid sequence is: CASIEGNTEAFF. The sequence in DNA is TGTGCCAGTATAGAGGGGAACACTGAAGCTTTCTTT.